This T cell receptor beta chain is drawn from a study of cytomegalovirus exposure and HLA in healthy donors. Each of the donors was a healthy bone marrow donor. The PCR made use of 60 Vbeta and 13 Jbeta primers. Data came from immunoSEQ multiplex PCR; TCRdb stores just in-frame clones and leaves some out. The table includes roughly 140,000 clones, around 79% detected once. In regard to this clone: Its antigen is not identified.

Study-level findings and limits: Within the data, a cluster of highly shared sequence variants was likely a sequencing artifact. Immune exposure information available was restricted to CMV serostatus. In a later analysis, the majority of CMV-associated beta chains seemingly showed HLA restriction.

The germline V gene encodes CDR1 SGHKS and CDR2 YYEKEE (reference sequence). The CDR3 is made up of 15 amino acids. After removal of 0 bases from V and 3 bases from J, the junction contained 6 bases not matched to a gene. The chain is built from TRBV5-5 and TRBJ2-7, with 7 bases aligning to TRBD1. The receptor was derived from a man aged 30 to 39 in good health and CMV-seropositive. The sequenced material came from PBMCs. The CDR3 spells CASSLGDSRYYEQYF. CDR3 in DNA: TGTGCCAGCAGCTTGGGGGACAGCAGATACTACGAGCAGTACTTC.